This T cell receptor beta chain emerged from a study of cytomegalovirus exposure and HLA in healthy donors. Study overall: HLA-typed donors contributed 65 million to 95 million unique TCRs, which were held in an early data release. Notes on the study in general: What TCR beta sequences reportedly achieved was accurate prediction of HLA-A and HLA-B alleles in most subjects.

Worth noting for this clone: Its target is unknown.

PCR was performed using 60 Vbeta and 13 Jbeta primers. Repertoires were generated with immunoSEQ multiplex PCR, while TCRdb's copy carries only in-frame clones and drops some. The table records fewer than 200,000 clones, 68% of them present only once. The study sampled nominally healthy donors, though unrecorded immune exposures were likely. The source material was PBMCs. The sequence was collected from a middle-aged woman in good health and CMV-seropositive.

CDR3 in amino acids: CASSPQANEKLFF. The CDR3 nucleotides are TGTGCCAGCAGCCCCCAGGCAAATGAAAAACTGTTTTTT. The chain has TRBV28 and TRBJ1-4; D ambiguous. V lost 6 bases and J 5 bases, leaving 10 bases between the germline ends. CDR1 and CDR2 (germline): MDHEN, SYDVKM. This CDR3 has 13 residues.